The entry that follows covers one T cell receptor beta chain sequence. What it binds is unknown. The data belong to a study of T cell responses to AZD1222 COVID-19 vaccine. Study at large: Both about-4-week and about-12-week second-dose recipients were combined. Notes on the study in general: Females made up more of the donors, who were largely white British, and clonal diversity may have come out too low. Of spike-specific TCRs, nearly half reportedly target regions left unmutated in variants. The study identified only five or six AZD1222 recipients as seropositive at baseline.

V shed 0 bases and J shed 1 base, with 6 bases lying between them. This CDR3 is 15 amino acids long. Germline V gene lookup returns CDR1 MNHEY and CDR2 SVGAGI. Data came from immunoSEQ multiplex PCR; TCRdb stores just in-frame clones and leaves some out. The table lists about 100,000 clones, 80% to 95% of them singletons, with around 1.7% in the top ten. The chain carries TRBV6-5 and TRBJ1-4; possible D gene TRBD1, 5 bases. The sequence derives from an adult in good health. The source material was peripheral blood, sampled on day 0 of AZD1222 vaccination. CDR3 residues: CASSYSGGTNEKLFF. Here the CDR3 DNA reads TGTGCCAGCAGTTACTCGGGGGGAACTAATGAAAAACTGTTTTTT.